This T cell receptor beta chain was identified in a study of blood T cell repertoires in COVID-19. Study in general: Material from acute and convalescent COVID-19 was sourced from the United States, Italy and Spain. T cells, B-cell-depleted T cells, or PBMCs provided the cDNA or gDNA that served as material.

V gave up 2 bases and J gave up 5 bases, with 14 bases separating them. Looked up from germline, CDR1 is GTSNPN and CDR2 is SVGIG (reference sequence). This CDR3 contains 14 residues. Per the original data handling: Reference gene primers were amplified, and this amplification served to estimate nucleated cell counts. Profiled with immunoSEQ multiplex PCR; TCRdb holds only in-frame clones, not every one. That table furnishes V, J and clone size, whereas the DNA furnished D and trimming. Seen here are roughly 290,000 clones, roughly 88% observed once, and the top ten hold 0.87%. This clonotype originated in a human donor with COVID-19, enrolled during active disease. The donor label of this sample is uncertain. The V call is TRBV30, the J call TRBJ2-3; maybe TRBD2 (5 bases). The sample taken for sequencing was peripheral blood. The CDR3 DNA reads TGTGCCTGGAGTCTTTCTGGGAGCGGAGATACGCAGTATTTT. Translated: CAWSLSGSGDTQYF.